The 24 T cell receptor beta chains in this list originate from one sample, sequenced in a study of blood T cell repertoires in COVID-19. The method was immunoSEQ multiplex PCR; TCRdb's version includes in-frame clones alone and lacks a portion of them. Of some 120,000 clones in the sample, 80% to 90% were seen once. The sequencing input was peripheral blood. These TCRs come from a man aged 65 to 79 with active or convalescent COVID-19.

V is TRBV12-3 or TRBV12-4 and J is TRBJ1-2; 9 nucleotides agree with TRBD1. V lost 4 bases to trimming and J lost 14 bases; unmatched junction nucleotides: 5. This CDR3 has 11 amino acids. The CDR3 nucleotides are TGTGCCAGCAGTTACGGACAGGGGTCGACCTTC. Translating it yields CASSYGQGSTF.

The CDR3 reads CASSRQLETLNNSPLHF. For the CDR3, the DNA is TGTGCCAGCAGCCGTCAGCTGGAGACCCTTAATAATTCACCCCTCCACTTT. The J gene is TRBJ1-6, the V gene TRBV7-9; D not certain. V was cut by 5 bases and J by 5 bases, with 19 bases left in between. CDR1 is SEHNR and CDR2 is FQNEAQ in the germline V gene (reference sequence). The CDR3 totals 17 residues.

This rearrangement joins TRBV19 to TRBJ1-1, with 7 bases identical to TRBD1. V gave up 3 bases and J gave up 1 base; unmatched junction bases: 5. CDR1 is LNHDA and CDR2 is SQIVND in the germline V gene (reference sequence). The CDR3 is made up of 15 amino acids. The CDR3 loop reads CASSIRGTANTEAFF. The CDR3 coding sequence is TGTGCCAGTAGTATTCGCGGGACAGCGAACACTGAAGCTTTCTTT.

The chain combines TRBV5-4 with TRBJ1-6; D might be TRBD1 (6 bases). V was pared by 6 bases and J by 8 bases, with 15 bases between. The CDR3 sequence is 14 residues long. Per the germline V gene, CDR1 is SGHNT and CDR2 is YYREEE (reference sequence). Here the CDR3 DNA reads TGTGCCAGCACCTCAACAGGGAGTTATTCACCCCTCCACTTT. Its protein product is CASTSTGSYSPLHF.

The V gene is TRBV6-5, the J gene TRBJ1-5; no clear D. Germline CDR1 MNHEY, CDR2 SVGAGI. V lost 4 bases, J lost 6 bases, and 10 bases lay in between. This CDR3 contains 13 residues. The CDR3 sequence: CASSSLSGQPQHF. CDR3 coding DNA: TGTGCCAGCAGTTCTCTTTCGGGTCAGCCCCAGCATTTT.

This clone appeared once. The chain is built from TRBV28 and TRBJ2-7, with D possibly being TRBD2 (6 bases). The V end was cut by 6 bases, the J end by 4 bases, with 13 bases between. This CDR3 spans 13 amino acids. The germline V gene encodes CDR1 MDHEN and CDR2 SYDVKM. The CDR3 sequence is CASSSPGGYEQYF. DNA of the CDR3: TGTGCCAGCAGCTCACCCGGGGGATACGAGCAGTACTTC.

This clone was seen only once. The chain employs TRBV28 and TRBJ1-3; TRBD1 matches 9 bases. The V gene end was trimmed by 6 bases and the J gene end by 9 bases; junction bases not matched to a gene: 15. Germline assignment: CDR1 MDHEN and CDR2 SYDVKM. The CDR3 has 16 residues. CDR3 coding DNA: TGTGCCAGCAGATGGACAGGGGAAGGGGGAAAAGGCACCATATATTTT. It specifies CASRWTGEGGKGTIYF.

This rearrangement joins TRBV12-3 or TRBV12-4 to TRBJ1-2; D not certain. With 2 bases removed from V and 8 bases from J, the gap between germline ends came to 9 bases. This CDR3 has 12 amino acids. The chain's CDR3 is CASSLLGRGYTF. The CDR3 DNA reads TGTGCCAGCAGTTTACTAGGCCGGGGCTACACCTTC.

The rearrangement links TRBV23-1 to TRBJ1-6; possible D gene TRBD1, 6 bases. TRBV23-1 belongs to the ORF category, with a function that is uncertain. The CDR3 length is 22 residues. V lost 5 bases and J lost 4, with 33 bases in between. In DNA form, the CDR3 reads TGCGCCAGCAGTTTTAGTTCCCTCGAAGAGGGACATCTCCGACTATATAATTCACCCCTCCACTTT. Protein: CASSFSSLEEGHLRLYNSPLHF.

The rearrangement links TRBV18 to TRBJ1-1; D gene uncertain. This CDR3 region has 15 residues. Germline V gene sequence: CDR1 KGHSH, CDR2 LQKENI. Trimming removed 1 base at V and 1 base at J, with 10 bases between. The CDR3 loop reads CASSPQRQTNTEAFF. The CDR3 DNA follows: TGTGCCAGCTCACCACAAAGACAAACGAACACTGAAGCTTTCTTT.

V is TRBV21-1 and J is TRBJ1-5. TRBV21-1 is termed a pseudogene. The CDR3 sequence is 16 residues long. As DNA, the CDR3 is TGTGCCAGCAGCAATATGGAAGAGGGTCTTTATCAGCCCCAGCATTTT. Translated, it gives CASSNMEEGLYQPQHF.

The rearrangement links TRBV28 to TRBJ1-1, with D tentatively TRBD1 (6 bases). Germline values: CDR1 MDHEN, CDR2 SYDVKM. The V end was cut by 7 bases, the J end by 8 bases, with 17 bases between. The CDR3 is 13 residues long. CDR3 sequence reads: CASKAGGQIEAFF. CDR3 DNA: TGTGCCAGCAAGGCCGGAGGACAGATCGAAGCTTTCTTT.

This chain uses TRBV11-2 with TRBJ1-2; D perhaps matches TRBD1 (5 bases). Germline V lookup: CDR1 SGHAT, CDR2 FQNNGV. The CDR3 covers 11 residues. Between the trimmed V and J ends, which lost 10 bases and 2 bases, there was a span of 8 bases. The CDR3 nucleotides are TGTGCCACGGAGGGGAACTATGGCTACACCTTC. Translating it yields CATEGNYGYTF.

The rearrangement joins TRBV5-4 to TRBJ2-7; 9 positions match TRBD2. Germline V gene lookup returns CDR1 SGHNT and CDR2 YYREEE (reference sequence). The CDR3 sequence is 14 residues long. V lost 6 bases and J lost 4; bases outside the gene matches: 8. CDR3 residues: CASKEAGGRYEQYF. CDR3 in DNA: TGTGCCAGCAAAGAGGCGGGAGGGAGGTACGAGCAGTACTTC. Looking up the rest from reference TRBV5-4 and TRBJ2-7 gives the full variable domain: ETGVTQSPTHLIKTRGQQVTLRCSSQSGHNTVSWYQQALGQGPQFIFQYYREEENGRGNFPPRFSGLQFPNYSSELNVNALELDDSALYLCASKEAGGRYEQYFGPGTRLTVT.

The CDR3 region has the DNA TGCAGCGTCGAACTAGACAGGGTTGACACTGAAGCTTTCTTT. Its translation: CSVELDRVDTEAFF. The chain has TRBV29-1 and TRBJ1-1, with TRBD1 matching 7 bases. CDR3 length: 14 amino acids. Germline loops: CDR1 SQVTM, CDR2 ANQGSEA. V was pared by 6 bases and J by 3 bases, with 10 bases of the junction left unmatched.

The V gene is TRBV27, the J gene TRBJ2-1; 7 bases are shared with TRBD1. With V trimmed by 0 bases and J by 3 bases, 2 bases remained unmatched. Germline V CDR1 and CDR2: MNHEY, SMNVEV (reference sequence). The CDR3 sequence is 15 residues long. CDR3: CASSLSDRDYNEQFF. The CDR3 DNA sequence: TGTGCCAGCAGTTTATCTGACAGGGACTACAATGAGCAGTTCTTC.

This chain connects TRBV7-9 to TRBJ1-3; D uncertain. The CDR3 consists of 15 residues. Looked up from germline, CDR1 is SEHNR and CDR2 is FQNEAQ (reference sequence). V lost 0 bases, J lost 2 bases, and 8 bases lay in between. The CDR3 nucleotides are TGTGCCAGCAGCTTAGCGAATGGGCCTGGAAACACCATATATTTT. This sequence encodes CASSLANGPGNTIYF.

Remarks on this clone: Other DNA sequences from this sample encode an identical CDR3 as well. This rearrangement joins TRBV18 to TRBJ1-4, with 7 bases aligning to TRBD1. Per the germline V gene, CDR1 is KGHSH and CDR2 is LQKENI. The CDR3 has 13 amino acids. V shed 4 bases, J shed 8 bases, and the junction held 4 bases outside the gene matches. CDR3 DNA: TGTGCCAGCTCACAGGGGGCAGGAGAAAAACTGTTTTTT. Amino acid sequence: CASSQGAGEKLFF.

This chain connects TRBV11-2 to TRBJ2-7, with D perhaps TRBD1 (5 bases). The length of the CDR3 is 12 residues. The germline V gene has CDR1 SGHAT and CDR2 FQNNGV. Trimming took 5 bases from V and 7 from J, leaving 12 bases between them. The CDR3 nucleotides read TGTGCCAGCAGCCAACAGGCAGGAGAGCAGTACTTC. Protein product: CASSQQAGEQYF.

This clone was detected once. The V and J genes are TRBV3-1 (or the pseudogene TRBV3-2) and TRBJ1-1; weak D call: TRBD1 (5 bases). The V end lost 1 base, the J end lost 5 bases, and 14 bases lay between the germline ends. The CDR3 extends over 15 amino acids. Germline assignment: CDR1 LGHDT and CDR2 YNNKEL (reference sequence). The chain's CDR3 is CASSQVYGAGTEAFF. The CDR3 coding sequence is TGTGCCAGCAGCCAAGTCTATGGGGCTGGAACTGAAGCTTTCTTT.

J is TRBJ2-2 and V is TRBV19; unclear D gene. Trimming left V 7 bases short and J 4 bases short, with 13 bases between. CDR3 size: 14 residues. The germline gives CDR1 LNHDA, CDR2 SQIVND (reference sequence). This CDR3 is CASNQEIGTGELFF. In DNA form, the CDR3 reads TGTGCCAGTAACCAAGAAATCGGCACCGGGGAGCTGTTTTTT.

A note on this clone: Since a much larger clone is just one base distant, this may be a read error. Other DNA sequences from this sample encode an identical CDR3 as well. This chain connects TRBV7-8 to TRBJ2-2; 7 nucleotides line up with TRBD2. Germline loops: CDR1 SGHVS, CDR2 FQNEAQ. There are 15 residues in the CDR3. Trimming cost V 2 bases and J 5 bases; bases outside gene matches: 5. The CDR3 here is CASSLKAGTTGELFF. CDR3 in DNA: TGTGCCAGCAGCTTAAAAGCGGGAACTACCGGGGAGCTGTTTTTT.

The chain has TRBV25-1 and TRBJ1-2; possibly TRBD1 for D (5 bases). The CDR3 runs 15 residues. The V end lost 6 bases, the J end lost 5 bases, and 19 bases lay between the germline ends. The germline CDR1 and CDR2 sequences are MGHDK and SYGVNS. The CDR3 is CASSIDSPGPYGYTF. The CDR3 nucleotides read TGTGCCAGCAGCATCGACAGTCCTGGCCCTTATGGCTACACCTTC.

This clone was seen only a few times. V usage is TRBV24-1 and J usage is TRBJ2-3; a possible D gene is TRBD1 (5 bases). V lost 0 bases and J lost 0, with 9 bases in between. Germline V gene sequence: CDR1 KGHDR, CDR2 SFDVKD. The CDR3 has 16 amino acids. In DNA form, the CDR3 reads TGTGCCACCAGTGATTTGCAAGGGGCAAGCACAGATACGCAGTATTTT. This encodes CATSDLQGASTDTQYF.